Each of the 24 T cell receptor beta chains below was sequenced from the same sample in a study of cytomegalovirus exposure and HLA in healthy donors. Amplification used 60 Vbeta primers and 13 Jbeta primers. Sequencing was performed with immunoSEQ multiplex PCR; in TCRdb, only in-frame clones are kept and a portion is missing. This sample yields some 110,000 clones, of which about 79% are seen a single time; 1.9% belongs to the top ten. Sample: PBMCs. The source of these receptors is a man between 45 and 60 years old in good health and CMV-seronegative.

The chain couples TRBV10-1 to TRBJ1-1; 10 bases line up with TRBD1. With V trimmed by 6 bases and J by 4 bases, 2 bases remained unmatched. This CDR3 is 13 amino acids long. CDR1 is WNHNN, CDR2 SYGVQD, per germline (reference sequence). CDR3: CASSRDRGTEAFF. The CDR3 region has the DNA TGCGCCAGCAGCCGGGACAGGGGCACTGAAGCTTTCTTT.

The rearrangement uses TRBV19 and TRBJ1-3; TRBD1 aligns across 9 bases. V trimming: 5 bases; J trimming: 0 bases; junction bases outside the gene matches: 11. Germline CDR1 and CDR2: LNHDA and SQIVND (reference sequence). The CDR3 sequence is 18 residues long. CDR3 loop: CASSVGTGIVFSGNTIYF. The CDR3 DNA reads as TGTGCCAGTAGTGTCGGGACAGGGATCGTCTTCTCTGGAAACACCATATATTTT.

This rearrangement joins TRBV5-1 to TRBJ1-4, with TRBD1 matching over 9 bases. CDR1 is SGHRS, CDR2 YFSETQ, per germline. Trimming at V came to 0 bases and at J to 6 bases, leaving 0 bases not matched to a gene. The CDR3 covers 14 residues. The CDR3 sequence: CASSLGDRDEKLFF. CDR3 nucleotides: TGCGCCAGCAGCTTGGGGGACAGGGATGAAAAACTGTTTTTT.

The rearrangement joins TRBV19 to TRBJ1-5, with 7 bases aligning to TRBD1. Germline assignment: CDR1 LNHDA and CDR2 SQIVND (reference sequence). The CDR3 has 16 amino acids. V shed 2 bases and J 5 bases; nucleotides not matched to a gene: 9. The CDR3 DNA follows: TGTGCCAGTAGTATAACCCGGACAGGTTGGGATCAGCCCCAGCATTTT. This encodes CASSITRTGWDQPQHF.

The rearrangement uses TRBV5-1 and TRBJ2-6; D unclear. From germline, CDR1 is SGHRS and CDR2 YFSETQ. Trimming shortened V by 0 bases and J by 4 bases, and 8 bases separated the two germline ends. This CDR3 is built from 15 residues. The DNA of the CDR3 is TGCGCCAGCAGCTTGGGGGCAACCGGGGCCAACGTCCTGACTTTC. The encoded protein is CASSLGATGANVLTF.

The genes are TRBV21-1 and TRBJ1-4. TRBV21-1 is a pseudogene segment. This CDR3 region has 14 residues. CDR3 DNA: TGTGCCAGCAGCAAAGTTCGAGGGCGCGGAAAGCGTTTTTTT. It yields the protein CASSKVRGRGKRFF.

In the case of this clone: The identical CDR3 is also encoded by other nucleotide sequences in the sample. The CDR3 sequence is CASSADPTDIYSPLHF. CDR3 sequence (DNA): TGTGCCAGCAGCGCGGACCCGACGGACATATATTCACCCCTCCACTTT. V gene TRBV9 combines with J gene TRBJ1-6; TRBD1 might be the D (5 bases). The V end was cut by 3 bases, the J end by 8 bases, with 18 bases between. CDR3 length: 16 amino acids. Germline V gives CDR1 SGDLS, CDR2 YYNGEE.

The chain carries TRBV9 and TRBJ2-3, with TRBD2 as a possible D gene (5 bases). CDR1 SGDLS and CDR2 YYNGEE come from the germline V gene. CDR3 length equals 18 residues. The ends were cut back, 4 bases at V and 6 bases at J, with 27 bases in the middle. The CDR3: CASSPQRWEQLGPDTQYF. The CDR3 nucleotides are TGTGCCAGCAGCCCCCAAAGGTGGGAGCAATTGGGCCCGGATACGCAGTATTTT.

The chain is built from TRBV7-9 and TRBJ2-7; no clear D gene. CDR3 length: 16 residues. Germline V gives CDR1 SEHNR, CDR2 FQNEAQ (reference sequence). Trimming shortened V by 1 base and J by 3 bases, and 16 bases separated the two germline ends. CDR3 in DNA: TGTGCCAGCAGCTTAGTTTGGGCAGGCACGCACTACGAGCAGTACTTC. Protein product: CASSLVWAGTHYEQYF.

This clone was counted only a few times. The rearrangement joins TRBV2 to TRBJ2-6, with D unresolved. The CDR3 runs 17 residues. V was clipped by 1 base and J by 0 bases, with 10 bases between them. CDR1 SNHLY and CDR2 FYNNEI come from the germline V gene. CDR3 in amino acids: CASSEVRFSSGANVLTF. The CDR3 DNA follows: TGTGCCAGCAGTGAAGTCAGATTCTCCTCTGGGGCCAACGTCCTGACTTTC.

The CDR3 coding sequence is TGCGCCAGCAGCCAAGATGAGACAGGGGGCAATGAAAAACTGTTTTTT. Its protein is CASSQDETGGNEKLFF. The V call is TRBV4-1, the J call TRBJ1-4; 10 bases fit TRBD1. J was trimmed by 5 bases and V by 0 bases; bases with no gene match: 3. Germline CDR1 and CDR2: MGHRA and YSYEKL. The CDR3 covers 16 residues.

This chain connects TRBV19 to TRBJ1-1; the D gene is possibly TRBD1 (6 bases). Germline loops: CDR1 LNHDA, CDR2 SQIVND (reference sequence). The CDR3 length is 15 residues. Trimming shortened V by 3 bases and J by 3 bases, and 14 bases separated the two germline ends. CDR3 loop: CASSIDRTRHTEAFF. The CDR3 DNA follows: TGTGCCAGTAGTATCGACAGGACCCGGCACACTGAAGCTTTCTTT.

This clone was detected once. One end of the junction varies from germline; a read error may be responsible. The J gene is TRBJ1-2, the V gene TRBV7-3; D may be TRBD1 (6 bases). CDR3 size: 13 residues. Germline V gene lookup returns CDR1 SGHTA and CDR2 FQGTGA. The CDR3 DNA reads TGTTCCAGCAGCTTTGGACAGAACTATGGCTACACCTTC. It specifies CSSSFGQNYGYTF.

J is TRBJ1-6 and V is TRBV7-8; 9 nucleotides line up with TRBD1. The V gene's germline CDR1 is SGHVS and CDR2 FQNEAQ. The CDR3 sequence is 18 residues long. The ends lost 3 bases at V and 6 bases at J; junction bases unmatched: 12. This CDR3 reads CASSFEPGQGMRNSPLHF. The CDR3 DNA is TGTGCCAGCAGCTTTGAGCCGGGACAGGGAATGCGTAATTCACCCCTCCACTTT.

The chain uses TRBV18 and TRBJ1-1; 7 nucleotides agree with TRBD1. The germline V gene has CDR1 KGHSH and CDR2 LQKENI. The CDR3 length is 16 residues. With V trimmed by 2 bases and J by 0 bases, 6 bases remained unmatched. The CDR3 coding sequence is TGTGCCAGCTCACCAGGGGGACAGAGCCTGAACACTGAAGCTTTCTTT. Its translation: CASSPGGQSLNTEAFF.

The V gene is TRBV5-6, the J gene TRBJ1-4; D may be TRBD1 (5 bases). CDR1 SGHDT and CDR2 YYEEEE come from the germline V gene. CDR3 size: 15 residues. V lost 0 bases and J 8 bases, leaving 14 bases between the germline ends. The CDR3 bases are TGTGCCAGCAGCTTGGCCGGGCAGGGAAGAGAAAAACTGTTTTTT. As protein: CASSLAGQGREKLFF.

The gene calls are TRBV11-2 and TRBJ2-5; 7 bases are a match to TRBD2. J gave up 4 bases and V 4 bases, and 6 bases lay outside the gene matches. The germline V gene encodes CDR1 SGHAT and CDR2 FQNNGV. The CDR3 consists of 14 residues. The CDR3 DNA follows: TGTGCCAGCAGCTCCGCTAGCGGTATAGAGACCCAGTACTTC. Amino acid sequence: CASSSASGIETQYF.

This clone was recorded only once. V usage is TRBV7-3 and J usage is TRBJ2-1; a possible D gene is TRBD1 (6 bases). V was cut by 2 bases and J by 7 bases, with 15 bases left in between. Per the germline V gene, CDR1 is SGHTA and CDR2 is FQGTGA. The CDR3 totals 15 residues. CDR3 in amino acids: CASSLDPGEGNEQFF. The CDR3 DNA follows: TGTGCCAGCAGCTTAGATCCAGGGGAAGGTAATGAGCAGTTCTTC.

The chain's CDR3 is CASSPWTGGGYGYTF. The CDR3 DNA is TGTGCCAGTAGTCCTTGGACAGGGGGAGGCTATGGCTACACCTTC. The genes are TRBV19 and TRBJ1-2, with 10 bases identical to TRBD1. The germline gives CDR1 LNHDA, CDR2 SQIVND (reference sequence). V trimming: 5 bases; J trimming: 4 bases; junction bases outside the gene matches: 7. The CDR3 has 15 residues.

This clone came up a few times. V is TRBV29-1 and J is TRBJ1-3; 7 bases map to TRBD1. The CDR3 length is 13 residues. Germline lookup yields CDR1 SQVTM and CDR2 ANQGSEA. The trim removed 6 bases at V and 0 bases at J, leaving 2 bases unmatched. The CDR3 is CSVRTGSGNTIYF. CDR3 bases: TGCAGCGTCCGGACAGGCTCTGGAAACACCATATATTTT.

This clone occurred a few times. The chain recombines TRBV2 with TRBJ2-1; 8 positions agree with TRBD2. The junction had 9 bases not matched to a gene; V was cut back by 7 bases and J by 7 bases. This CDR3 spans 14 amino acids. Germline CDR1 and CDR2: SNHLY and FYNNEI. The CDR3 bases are TGTGCCAGCATAGAGCGGGGGAACAGAAATGAGCAGTTCTTC. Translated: CASIERGNRNEQFF.

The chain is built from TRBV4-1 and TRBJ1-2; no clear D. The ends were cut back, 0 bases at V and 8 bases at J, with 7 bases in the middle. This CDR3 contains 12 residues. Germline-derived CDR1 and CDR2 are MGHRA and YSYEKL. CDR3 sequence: CASSQDTGGYTF. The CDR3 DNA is TGCGCCAGCAGCCAAGATACGGGGGGCTACACCTTC.

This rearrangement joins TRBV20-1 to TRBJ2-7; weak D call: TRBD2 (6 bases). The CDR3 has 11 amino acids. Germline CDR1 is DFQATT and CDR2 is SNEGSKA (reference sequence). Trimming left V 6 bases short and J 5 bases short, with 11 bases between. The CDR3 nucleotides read TGCAGTGCCCGGGGGTTTGACGAGCAGTACGTC. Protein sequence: CSARGFDEQYV.

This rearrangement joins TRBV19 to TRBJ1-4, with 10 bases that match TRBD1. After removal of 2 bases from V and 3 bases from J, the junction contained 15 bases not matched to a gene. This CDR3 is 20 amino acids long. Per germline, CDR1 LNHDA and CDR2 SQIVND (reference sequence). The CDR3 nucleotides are TGTGCCAGTAGTATATATGTGGGTGAGGACAGGGGGGTGGCTAATGAAAAACTGTTTTTT. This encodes CASSIYVGEDRGVANEKLFF. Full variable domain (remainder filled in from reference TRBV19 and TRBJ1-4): DGGITQSPKYLFRKEGQNVTLSCEQNLNHDAMYWYRQDPGQGLRLIYYSQIVNDFQKGDIAEGYSVSREKKESFPLTVTSAQKNPTAFYLCASSIYVGEDRGVANEKLFFGSGTQLSVL.